This passage covers 25 T cell receptor beta chains from one sample sequenced in a study of T cell changes during pregnancy in multiple sclerosis. Sequenced by immunoSEQ multiplex PCR; TCRdb stores in-frame clones only, minus some. There are around 100,000 clones in the sample; just over 90% occur only once, and about 3.5% lies in the top ten. Sequenced material: peripheral blood, taken after pregnancy. The receptors were sampled from a female donor with multiple sclerosis, enrolled in a pregnancy study.

This clone was counted once. The chain couples TRBV7-8 to TRBJ1-5; D is undetermined. This CDR3 is 16 amino acids long. The germline V and J ends were trimmed by 0 bases and 0 bases, with 9 bases remaining between them. The V gene's germline CDR1 is SGHVS and CDR2 FQNEAQ. CDR3 in DNA: TGTGCCAGCAGCTTAGCGAGGGTAGATAGCAATCAGCCCCAGCATTTT. Translating gives CASSLARVDSNQPQHF.

A word on this clone: Other DNA sequences in this specimen translate into the identical CDR3. CDR3 DNA sequence: TGCGCCAGCAGCCAAGATCCAGGAACTGGAAACACCATATATTTT. Its translation is CASSQDPGTGNTIYF. The V gene is TRBV4-1, the J gene TRBJ1-3; D is ambiguous. The V gene lost 0 bases and the J gene lost 2 bases, with 8 bases spanning the gap. CDR1 is MGHRA and CDR2 is YSYEKL in the germline V gene. The CDR3 spans 15 residues.

The chain uses TRBV30 and TRBJ2-2; no clear D. The V end was cut by 4 bases, the J end by 0 bases, with 9 bases between. This CDR3 region has 14 residues. Germline CDR1 and CDR2: GTSNPN and SVGIG (reference sequence). CDR3 nucleotide sequence: TGTGCCTGGACATCGGCGGCGAACACCGGGGAGCTGTTTTTT. Protein: CAWTSAANTGELFF.

The genes are TRBV7-2 and TRBJ1-1; D not resolved. The V gene's germline CDR1 is SGHTA and CDR2 FQGNSA. Trimming cost V 0 bases and J 4 bases, with 3 bases left between them. This CDR3 region has 12 residues. The CDR3 nucleotides read TGTGCCAGCAGCTTAGCCAGCACTGAAGCTTTCTTT. This sequence encodes CASSLASTEAFF.

The gene calls are TRBV7-8 and TRBJ2-1; tentative D call: TRBD1 (5 bases). V gave up 7 bases and J gave up 0 bases, with 13 bases separating them. The CDR3 extends over 15 amino acids. CDR1 and CDR2 from the germline V gene are SGHVS and FQNEAQ. CDR3 bases: TGTGCCAGCACCCTAGGGGCTAGCTCCTACAATGAGCAGTTCTTC. Its protein product is CASTLGASSYNEQFF.

V and J are TRBV2 and TRBJ2-3, with a weak D call TRBD2 (5 bases). Per germline, CDR1 SNHLY and CDR2 FYNNEI. This CDR3 spans 14 amino acids. Trimming removed 4 bases from V and 0 bases from J, with 8 bases in between. CDR3 nucleotides: TGTGCCAGCAGTGTCGGGGTTAGCACAGATACGCAGTATTTT. It is translated as CASSVGVSTDTQYF.

This clone has more than one count but fewer than ten. The chain combines TRBV30 with TRBJ1-6; no clear D gene. V was cut by 6 bases and J by 6 bases, with 9 bases left in between. Germline loops: CDR1 GTSNPN, CDR2 SVGIG (reference sequence). The CDR3 sequence is 12 residues long. CDR3 amino acids: CACSEGNSPLHF. The CDR3 bases are TGTGCCTGCTCGGAGGGTAATTCACCCCTCCACTTT.

V is TRBV9 and J is TRBJ2-2; 7 positions match TRBD2. The trim removed 4 bases at V and 0 bases at J, leaving 6 bases unmatched. The germline gives CDR1 SGDLS, CDR2 YYNGEE. This CDR3 comprises 16 residues. Here the CDR3 DNA reads TGTGCCAGCAGCCCCATGGCGGGGGCGAACACCGGGGAGCTGTTTTTT. Its protein is CASSPMAGANTGELFF.

The V and J genes are TRBV6-4 and TRBJ2-5; 9 bases are shared with TRBD2. V dropped 4 bases and J dropped 2; count of bases not matched to a gene: 5. There are 15 residues in the CDR3. In germline, CDR1 is MRHNA, CDR2 SNTAGT. CDR3 loop: CASSVIAGVQETQYF. DNA for the CDR3: TGTGCCAGCAGTGTAATAGCGGGGGTACAAGAGACCCAGTACTTC.

The chain links TRBV6-5 to TRBJ2-7, with 7 positions matching TRBD1. Germline CDR1 MNHEY, CDR2 SVGAGI. After removal of 5 bases from V and 3 bases from J, the junction contained 4 bases not matched to a gene. This CDR3 has 13 amino acids. The CDR3 reads CASSPGTDYEQYF. The CDR3 DNA is TGTGCCAGCAGTCCTGGGACAGACTACGAGCAGTACTTC.

The rearrangement links TRBV19 to TRBJ1-1, with TRBD1 matching 10 bases. V shed 10 bases and J 0 bases; nucleotides not matched to a gene: 11. Germline V gene lookup returns CDR1 LNHDA and CDR2 SQIVND (reference sequence). The CDR3 sequence is 16 residues long. In nucleotides, the CDR3 is TGTGCCACCGAACGTCGGACAGGGGGGATGAACACTGAAGCTTTCTTT. It translates to CATERRTGGMNTEAFF.

V is TRBV19 and J is TRBJ1-1; D perhaps matches TRBD1 (6 bases). Trimming cost V 0 bases and J 7 bases, with 15 bases left between them. The CDR3 consists of 15 residues. Germline lookup yields CDR1 LNHDA and CDR2 SQIVND (reference sequence). DNA of the CDR3: TGTGCCAGTAGTATAGATTGGGGGGGCGCGGATGAAGCTTTCTTT. It translates to CASSIDWGGADEAFF. The full variable domain, completed using reference TRBV19 and TRBJ1-1, is DGGITQSPKYLFRKEGQNVTLSCEQNLNHDAMYWYRQDPGQGLRLIYYSQIVNDFQKGDIAEGYSVSREKKESFPLTVTSAQKNPTAFYLCASSIDWGGADEAFFGQGTRLTVV.

The chain is built from TRBV4-1 and TRBJ1-2; TRBD1 aligns across 9 bases. Germline V gives CDR1 MGHRA, CDR2 YSYEKL. There are 15 residues in the CDR3. Trimming took 1 base from V and 8 from J; bases not matched to a gene: 8. CDR3 nucleotides: TGCGCCAGCAGCCAAGTGGACAGGGGTTTCGCAGGCTACACCTTC. As protein: CASSQVDRGFAGYTF.

This chain links TRBV6-5 with TRBJ1-1; D is perhaps TRBD1 (5 bases). V was cut by 5 bases and J by 7 bases, with 14 bases left in between. CDR1 MNHEY and CDR2 SVGAGI come from the germline V gene. The CDR3 runs 13 residues. The CDR3 protein is CASSAVLGHEAFF. As DNA, the CDR3 is TGTGCCAGCAGTGCCGTCCTGGGGCATGAAGCTTTCTTT.

This chain uses TRBV29-1 with TRBJ2-7; D is perhaps TRBD1 (5 bases). The CDR3 is 11 amino acids. The V gene's germline CDR1 is SQVTM and CDR2 ANQGSEA. V gave up 4 bases and J gave up 7 bases, with 11 bases separating them. CDR3 coding DNA: TGCAGCGTTGGGGGCTCTGGGGAGCAGTACTTC. Amino acid sequence: CSVGGSGEQYF.

The chain has TRBV2 and TRBJ2-7; TRBD2 agrees at 7 bases. J lost 4 bases, V lost 10 bases, and 7 bases had no gene match. Germline V gene data show CDR1 as SNHLY and CDR2 as FYNNEI. This CDR3 contains 12 residues. Written as DNA, the CDR3 is TGTGCCACGACGGGGGGACCTTACGAGCAGTACTTC. It codes for CATTGGPYEQYF.

The gene calls are TRBV7-2 and TRBJ2-7; D is perhaps TRBD2 (5 bases). CDR1 SGHTA and CDR2 FQGNSA come from the germline V gene. V lost 4 bases and J 2 bases, leaving 9 bases between the germline ends. The CDR3 is 13 residues long. The CDR3 DNA reads TGTGCCAGCAGCTACTCCGGGACCTACGAGCAGTACTTC. Amino acid sequence: CASSYSGTYEQYF.

The chain employs TRBV5-4 and TRBJ2-1, with D possibly TRBD1 on 6 matching bases. The CDR3 consists of 15 residues. V lost 1 base to trimming and J lost 4 bases, with 12 bases between them. CDR1 and CDR2 from the germline V gene are SGHNT and YYREEE (reference sequence). In DNA form, the CDR3 reads TGTGCCAGCAGCTTGACAGGGAGTAGTTACAATGAGCAGTTCTTC. Its protein product is CASSLTGSSYNEQFF.

The rearrangement joins TRBV6-1 to TRBJ2-3, with TRBD2 identical over 12 bases. This CDR3 spans 15 amino acids. Germline CDR1 is MNHNS and CDR2 is SASEGT. J lost 4 bases, V lost 6 bases, and 5 bases had no gene match. The CDR3 reads CASRASGGGSDTQYF. Written as DNA, the CDR3 is TGTGCCAGCAGGGCTAGCGGGGGGGGGTCAGATACGCAGTATTTT.

This clone appeared a single time. The V gene is TRBV20-1, the J gene TRBJ1-2; no firm D call. Germline values: CDR1 DFQATT, CDR2 SNEGSKA (reference sequence). There are 11 residues in the CDR3. Deletions cut 1 base from V and 8 bases from J, with 8 bases between. For the CDR3, the DNA is TGCAGTGCTAGAGTGGTGGGCGGCTACACCTTC. It encodes CSARVVGGYTF.

The chain carries TRBV10-2 and TRBJ2-7; 8 bases match TRBD1. V gave up 5 bases and J gave up 2 bases; unmatched junction bases: 8. The CDR3 is 15 amino acids. Germline V gene sequence: CDR1 WSHSY, CDR2 SAAADI. The CDR3 bases are TGCGCCAGCAGTAAAAGGACAGGGAAAACCTACGAGCAGTACTTC. It yields the protein CASSKRTGKTYEQYF.

CDR3 DNA sequence: TGTGCCAGCAGCCGGACAGGGAGGGAAAAGGAGACCCAGTACTTC. Protein sequence: CASSRTGREKETQYF. The V gene is TRBV9, the J gene TRBJ2-5; D may be TRBD1 (8 bases). Germline V gives CDR1 SGDLS, CDR2 YYNGEE. CDR3 length: 15 residues. V lost 4 bases, J lost 5 bases, and 18 bases lay in between.

With regard to this clone: The same CDR3 arises from other DNA sequences in this sample as well. The CDR3 reads CASSLGGLNNEQFF. The CDR3 DNA reads TGTGCCAGCAGCTTGGGAGGGTTAAACAATGAGCAGTTCTTC. The V call is TRBV5-4, the J call TRBJ2-1; maybe TRBD2 (5 bases). The CDR3 contains 14 residues. CDR1 and CDR2 from the germline V gene are SGHNT and YYREEE (reference sequence). The V gene lost 0 bases and the J gene lost 5 bases, with 9 bases spanning the gap.

This sequence joins TRBV6-5 and TRBJ2-7; D call uncertain. Trimming took off 5 bases at V and 2 bases at J, with 7 bases between the two ends. The CDR3 length is 12 residues. Germline-derived CDR1 and CDR2 are MNHEY and SVGAGI. The CDR3 DNA reads TGTGCCAGCAGTCCCGGTCCCTACGAGCAGTACTTC. It yields the protein CASSPGPYEQYF.

This chain connects TRBV7-2 to TRBJ2-7; D gene unclear. Germline V gives CDR1 SGHTA, CDR2 FQGNSA. This CDR3 has 11 amino acids. V was cut by 5 bases and J by 4 bases, with 6 bases left in between. CDR3 protein: CASSPGYEQYF. The DNA for the CDR3 is TGTGCCAGCAGCCCGGGTTACGAGCAGTACTTC.